This TCR beta chain comes out of a study of T cell responses to AZD1222 COVID-19 vaccine. With 3 bases clipped from V and 6 bases from J, the junction kept 5 bases outside the gene matches. Per germline, CDR1 SGHDT and CDR2 YYEEEE. This CDR3 has 13 residues. A note on this clone: Its antigen is undetermined.

Clones were read by immunoSEQ multiplex PCR, and TCRdb kept only the in-frame ones, dropping some. Seen here are roughly 70,000 clones, about 90% observed once, and the top ten hold roughly 17%. Study-wide results and caveats: Spike was spanned by vaccine-associated CD4 TCRs, with dominance at 160-218 and 743-854. Every sample of the repertoires postdated the peak T cell response. Just a handful of people given AZD1222 tested seropositive at baseline.

V gene TRBV5-6 combines with J gene TRBJ1-2; TRBD1 aligns across 7 bases. The source is an adult in good health. Material: peripheral blood, obtained on day 0 of AZD1222 vaccination. In DNA, the CDR3 is TGTGCCAGCAGCTCGGACAGGCGGGATGGCTACACCTTC. Translated, it gives CASSSDRRDGYTF.